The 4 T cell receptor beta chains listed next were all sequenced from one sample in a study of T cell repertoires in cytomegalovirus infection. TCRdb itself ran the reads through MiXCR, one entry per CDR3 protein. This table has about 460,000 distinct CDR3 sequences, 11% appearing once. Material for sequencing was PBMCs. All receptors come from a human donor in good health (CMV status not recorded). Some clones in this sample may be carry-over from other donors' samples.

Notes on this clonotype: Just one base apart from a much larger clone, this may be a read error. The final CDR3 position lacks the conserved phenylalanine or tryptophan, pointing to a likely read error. Written as DNA, the CDR3 is TGTGCCATTACGACCCCGACTGAAGCTTTCTGT. Protein product: CAITTPTEAFC. The rearrangement uses TRBV10-3 and TRBJ1-1; D call uncertain. Between the trimmed V and J ends, which lost 9 bases and 5 bases, there was a span of 10 bases. CDR3 length: 11 residues. CDR1 is ENHRY and CDR2 is SYGVKD in the germline V gene.

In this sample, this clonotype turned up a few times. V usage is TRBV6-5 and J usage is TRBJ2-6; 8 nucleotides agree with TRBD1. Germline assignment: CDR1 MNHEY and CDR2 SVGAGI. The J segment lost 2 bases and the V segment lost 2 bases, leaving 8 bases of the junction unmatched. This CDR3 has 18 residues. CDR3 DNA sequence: TGTGCCAGCAGTTACATCAGGGGGCGCCGAGCTGGGGCCAACGTCCTGACTTTC. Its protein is CASSYIRGRRAGANVLTF.

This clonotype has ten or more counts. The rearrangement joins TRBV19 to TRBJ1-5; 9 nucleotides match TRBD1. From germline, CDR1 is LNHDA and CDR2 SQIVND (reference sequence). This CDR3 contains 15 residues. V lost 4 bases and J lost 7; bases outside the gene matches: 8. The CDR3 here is CASSRIRDRVQPQHF. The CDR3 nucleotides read TGTGCCAGTAGTAGGATCCGGGACAGGGTCCAGCCCCAGCATTTT.

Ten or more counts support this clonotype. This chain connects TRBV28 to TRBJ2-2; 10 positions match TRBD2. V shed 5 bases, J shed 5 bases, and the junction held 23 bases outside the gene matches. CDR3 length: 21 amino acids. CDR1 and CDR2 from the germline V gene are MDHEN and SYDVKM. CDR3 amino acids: CASSRGYRRPSGGLRTGELFF. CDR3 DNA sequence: TGTGCCAGCAGTCGGGGTTATCGGAGACCTAGCGGGGGCCTACGGACCGGGGAGCTGTTTTTT. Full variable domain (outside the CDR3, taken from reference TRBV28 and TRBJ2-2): DVKVTQSSRYLVKRTGEKVFLECVQDMDHENMFWYRQDPGLGLRLIYFSYDVKMKEKGDIPEGYSVSREKKERFSLILESASTNQTSMYLCASSRGYRRPSGGLRTGELFFGEGSRLTVL.